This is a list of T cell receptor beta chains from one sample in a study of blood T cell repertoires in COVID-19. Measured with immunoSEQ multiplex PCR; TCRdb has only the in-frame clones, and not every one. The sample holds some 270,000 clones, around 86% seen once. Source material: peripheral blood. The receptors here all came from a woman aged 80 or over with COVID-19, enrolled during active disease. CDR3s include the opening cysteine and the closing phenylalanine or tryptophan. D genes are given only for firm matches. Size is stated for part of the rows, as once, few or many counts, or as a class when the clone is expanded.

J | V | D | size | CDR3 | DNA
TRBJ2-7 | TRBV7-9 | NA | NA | CASTSYYEQYF | TGTGCCTCAACGAGTTACTACGAGCAGTACTTC
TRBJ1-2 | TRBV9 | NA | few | CASSASDSPNYGYTF | TGTGCCAGCAGCGCATCGGACAGCCCGAACTATGGCTACACCTTC
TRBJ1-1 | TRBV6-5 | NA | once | CASSYSTVGQTRRAFF | TGTGCCAGCAGTTACTCGACGGTAGGACAAACACGACGGGCTTTCTTT
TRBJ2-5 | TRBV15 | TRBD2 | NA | CATSTLGLAEAQETQYF | TGTGCCACCAGCACCCTGGGACTAGCCGAGGCCCAAGAGACCCAGTACTTC
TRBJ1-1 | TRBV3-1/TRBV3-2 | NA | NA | CASSQGVGVVTEAFF | TGTGCCAGCAGCCAAGGGGTCGGGGTTGTGACTGAAGCTTTCTTT
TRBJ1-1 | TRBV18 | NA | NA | CASSSQGGEAFF | TGTGCCAGCTCGTCTCAGGGAGGTGAAGCTTTCTTT
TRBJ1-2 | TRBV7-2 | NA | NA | CASSLVGAVAGYTF | TGTGCCAGCAGCTTAGTCGGAGCGGTCGCTGGCTACACCTTC
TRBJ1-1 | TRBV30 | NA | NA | CAWIEQGTDTEAFF | TGTGCCTGGATTGAGCAGGGGACGGACACTGAAGCTTTCTTT
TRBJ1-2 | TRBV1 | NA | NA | CTSSQGGLNYGYTF | TGCACCAGCAGCCAAGGAGGACTGAACTATGGCTACACCTTC
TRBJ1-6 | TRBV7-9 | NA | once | CASSLQGSYNSPLHF | TGTGCCAGCAGCCTACAGGGCTCCTATAATTCACCCCTCCACTTT
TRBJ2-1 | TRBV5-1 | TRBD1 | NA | CASRAGTGAYNEQFF | TGCGCCAGCAGGGCCGGGACAGGGGCCTACAATGAGCAGTTCTTC
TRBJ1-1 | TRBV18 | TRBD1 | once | CASSPIQGVNTEAFF | TGTGCCAGCTCACCAATACAGGGGGTGAACACTGAAGCTTTCTTT
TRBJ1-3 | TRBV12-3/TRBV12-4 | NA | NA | CASDMASGNTIYF | TGTGCCAGCGATATGGCCTCTGGAAACACCATATATTTT
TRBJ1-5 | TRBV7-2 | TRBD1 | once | CASSRDRGNQPQHF | TGTGCCAGCAGCCGGGACAGGGGGAATCAGCCCCAGCATTTT
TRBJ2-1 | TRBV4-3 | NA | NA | CASSQDPGVYNEQFF | TGCGCCAGCAGCCAAGACCCGGGGGTTTACAATGAGCAGTTCTTC
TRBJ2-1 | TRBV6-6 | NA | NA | CASSYGDLAGGQFF | TGTGCCAGCAGTTACGGAGATCTAGCCGGGGGGCAGTTCTTC
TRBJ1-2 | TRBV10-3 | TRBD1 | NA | CAISEDRNGGYTF | TGTGCCATCAGCGAGGACAGGAACGGCGGCTACACCTTC
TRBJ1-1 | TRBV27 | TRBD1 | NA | CASSTPGQGGTEAFF | TGTGCCAGCAGTACCCCCGGACAGGGGGGCACTGAAGCTTTCTTT
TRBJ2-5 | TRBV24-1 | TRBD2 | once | CATQGKTRGESQETQYF | TGTGCCACCCAAGGAAAGACGCGGGGGGAGAGCCAAGAGACCCAGTACTTC
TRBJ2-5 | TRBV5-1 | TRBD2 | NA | CASSLSGGAYETQYF | TGCGCCAGCAGCTTGAGCGGGGGGGCCTATGAGACCCAGTACTTC
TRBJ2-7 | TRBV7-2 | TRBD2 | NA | CASSPMTSGFTYEQYF | TGTGCCAGCAGCCCAATGACTAGCGGGTTTACCTACGAGCAGTACTTC
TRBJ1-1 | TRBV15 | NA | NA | CATSRESGLNTEAFF | TGTGCCACCAGCAGAGAGTCAGGGCTGAACACTGAAGCTTTCTTT
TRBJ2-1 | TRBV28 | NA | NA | CASTPWGDNEQFF | TGTGCCAGCACCCCGTGGGGGGACAATGAGCAGTTCTTC
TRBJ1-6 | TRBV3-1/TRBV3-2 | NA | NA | CASSQDWAGRSPLHF | TGTGCCAGCAGCCAAGATTGGGCAGGGCGATCACCCCTCCACTTT
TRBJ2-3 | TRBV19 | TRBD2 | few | CASSPLAGGTDTQYF | TGTGCCAGTAGTCCGCTAGCGGGGGGCACAGATACGCAGTATTTT
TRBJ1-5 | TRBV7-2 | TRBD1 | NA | CASSYSGTADPQHF | TGTGCCAGCAGCTACTCCGGGACAGCCGATCCCCAGCATTTT
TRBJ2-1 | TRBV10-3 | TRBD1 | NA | CATRDPGQGANEQFF | TGTGCCACACGAGATCCGGGACAGGGGGCAAATGAGCAGTTCTTC
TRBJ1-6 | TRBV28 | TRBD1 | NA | CASSSVDREKPGVYNSPLHF | TGTGCCAGCAGTTCAGTGGACAGGGAGAAGCCTGGCGTTTATAATTCACCCCTCCACTTT
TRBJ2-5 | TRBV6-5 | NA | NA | CASSYSGTKETQYF | TGTGCCAGCAGTTACTCGGGGACAAAAGAGACCCAGTACTTC
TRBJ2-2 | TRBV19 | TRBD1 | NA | CASSRDRGAGELFF | TGTGCCAGTTCCCGGGACAGGGGCGCCGGGGAGCTGTTTTTT
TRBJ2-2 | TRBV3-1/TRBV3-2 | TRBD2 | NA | CASSLVHAGGTGELFF | TGTGCCAGCAGCCTTGTCCATGCGGGGGGAACCGGGGAGCTGTTTTTT
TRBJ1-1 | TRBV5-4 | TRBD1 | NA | CASSLGTGANTEAFF | TGTGCCAGCAGCTTGGGGACAGGGGCGAACACTGAAGCTTTCTTT
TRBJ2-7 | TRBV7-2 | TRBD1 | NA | CASSLVEGAGRRYEQYF | TGTGCCAGCAGCTTAGTAGAGGGGGCAGGGCGCCGCTACGAGCAGTACTTC
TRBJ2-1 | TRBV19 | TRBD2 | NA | CASSIKGLAGLEQFF | TGTGCCAGTAGTATTAAAGGACTAGCGGGTCTTGAGCAGTTCTTC
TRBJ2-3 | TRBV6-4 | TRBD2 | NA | CASSDRLAGINTQYF | TGTGCCAGCAGTGACAGGCTAGCGGGGATAAATACGCAGTATTTT
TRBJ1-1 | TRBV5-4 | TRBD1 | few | CASSSGGADTEAFF | TGTGCCAGCAGCTCAGGGGGCGCAGACACTGAAGCTTTCTTT
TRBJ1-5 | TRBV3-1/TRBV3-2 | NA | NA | CASSRSVGTGGGNQPQHF | TGTGCCAGCAGCCGATCTGTCGGGACCGGCGGGGGCAATCAGCCCCAGCATTTT
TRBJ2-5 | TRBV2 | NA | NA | CASRDWGGLETQYF | TGTGCCAGCAGAGATTGGGGGGGCCTGGAGACCCAGTACTTC
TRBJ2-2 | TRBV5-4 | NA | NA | CASSLDLGFGTGELFF | TGTGCCAGCAGCTTGGATCTGGGCTTCGGCACCGGGGAGCTGTTTTTT
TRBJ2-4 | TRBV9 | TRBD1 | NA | CASSSGTEIAKNIQYF | TGTGCCAGCAGCTCCGGGACAGAAATAGCCAAAAACATTCAGTACTTC
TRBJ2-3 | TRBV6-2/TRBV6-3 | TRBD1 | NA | CASSVWDRGSDTQYF | TGTGCCAGCAGTGTCTGGGACAGGGGGTCAGATACGCAGTATTTT
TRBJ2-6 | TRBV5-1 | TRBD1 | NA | CASSLEVSGTGGSGANVLTF | TGCGCCAGCAGCTTGGAAGTGAGTGGGACAGGGGGTTCCGGGGCCAACGTCCTGACTTTC
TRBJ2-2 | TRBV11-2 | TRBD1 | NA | CAFRGSNTGELFF | TGTGCTTTCAGGGGGTCGAACACCGGGGAGCTGTTTTTT
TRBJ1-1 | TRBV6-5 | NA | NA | CASSRTSLNTEAFF | TGTGCCAGCAGTCGGACATCCTTGAACACTGAAGCTTTCTTT
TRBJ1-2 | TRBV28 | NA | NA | CASSYPPRGGYGYTF | TGTGCCAGCAGTTACCCTCCGCGGGGAGGCTATGGCTACACCTTC
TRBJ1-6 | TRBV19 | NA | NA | CASKGFERGLNSPLHF | TGTGCCAGTAAAGGGTTCGAGCGGGGTTTAAATTCACCCCTCCACTTT
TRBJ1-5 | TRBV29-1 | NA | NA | CSVVLENQPQHF | TGCAGCGTTGTGCTAGAGAATCAGCCCCAGCATTTT
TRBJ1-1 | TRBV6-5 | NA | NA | CASSYSGGQNTEAFF | TGTGCCAGCAGTTACTCCGGGGGGCAGAACACTGAAGCTTTCTTT